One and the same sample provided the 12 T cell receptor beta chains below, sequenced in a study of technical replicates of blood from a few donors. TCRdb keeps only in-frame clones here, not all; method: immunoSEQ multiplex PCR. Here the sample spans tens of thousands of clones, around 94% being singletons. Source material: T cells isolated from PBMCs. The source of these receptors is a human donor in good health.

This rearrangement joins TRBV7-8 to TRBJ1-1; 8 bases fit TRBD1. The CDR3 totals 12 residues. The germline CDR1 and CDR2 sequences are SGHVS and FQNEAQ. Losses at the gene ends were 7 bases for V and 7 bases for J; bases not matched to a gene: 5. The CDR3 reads CASTQGQVEAFF. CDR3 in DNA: TGTGCCAGCACCCAGGGACAGGTTGAAGCTTTCTTT.

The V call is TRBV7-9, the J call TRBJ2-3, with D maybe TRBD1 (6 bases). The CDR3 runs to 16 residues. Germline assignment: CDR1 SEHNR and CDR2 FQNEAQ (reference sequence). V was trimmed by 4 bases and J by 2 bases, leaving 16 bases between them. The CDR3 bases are TGTGCCAGCAGCTCTATCGTACAGGGATCCACAGATACGCAGTATTTT. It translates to CASSSIVQGSTDTQYF. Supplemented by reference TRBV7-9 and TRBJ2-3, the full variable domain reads DTGVSQNPRHKITKRGQNVTFRCDPISEHNRLYWYRQTLGQGPEFLTYFQNEAQLEKSRLLSDRFSAERPKGSFSTLEIQRTEQGDSAMYLCASSSIVQGSTDTQYFGPGTRLTVL.

CDR3 DNA sequence: TGTGCCAGCAGCCAAGCTGGAAGCGCGGATGGCTACACCTTC. This translates into CASSQAGSADGYTF. The genes are TRBV4-2 and TRBJ1-2; D unclear. Between the trimmed V and J ends, which lost 1 base and 6 bases, there was a span of 12 bases. Germline V lookup: CDR1 LGHNA, CDR2 YNFKEQ. The CDR3 contains 14 residues.

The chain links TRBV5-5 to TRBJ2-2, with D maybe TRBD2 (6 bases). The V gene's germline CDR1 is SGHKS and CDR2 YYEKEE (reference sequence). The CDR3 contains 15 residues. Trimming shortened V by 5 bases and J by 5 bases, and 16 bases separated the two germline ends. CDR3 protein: CASRRPGLRTGELFF. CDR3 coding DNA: TGTGCCAGCAGGCGCCCGGGACTTCGAACCGGGGAGCTGTTTTTT.

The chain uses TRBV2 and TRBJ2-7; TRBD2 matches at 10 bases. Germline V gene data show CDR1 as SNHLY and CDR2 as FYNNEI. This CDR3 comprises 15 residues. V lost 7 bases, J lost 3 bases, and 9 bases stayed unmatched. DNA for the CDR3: TGTGCCAGCACCCTAACACCTAGCGGGAGCTACGAGCAGTACTTC. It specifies CASTLTPSGSYEQYF.

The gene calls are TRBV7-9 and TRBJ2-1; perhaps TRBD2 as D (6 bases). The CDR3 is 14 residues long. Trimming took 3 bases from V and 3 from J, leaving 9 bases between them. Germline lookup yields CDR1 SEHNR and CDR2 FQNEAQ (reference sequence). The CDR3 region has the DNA TGTGCCAGCAGCTTCGGGAGCGGCTACAATGAGCAGTTCTTC. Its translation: CASSFGSGYNEQFF.

The CDR3 region has the DNA TGCGCCAGCAGCTTGGAGGACTCCACAGATACGCAGTATTTT. This translates into CASSLEDSTDTQYF. The chain recombines TRBV5-1 with TRBJ2-3, with TRBD2 as a possible D gene (5 bases). The V end was cut by 0 bases, the J end by 2 bases, with 7 bases between. Germline CDR1 and CDR2: SGHRS and YFSETQ. The CDR3 sequence is 14 residues long.

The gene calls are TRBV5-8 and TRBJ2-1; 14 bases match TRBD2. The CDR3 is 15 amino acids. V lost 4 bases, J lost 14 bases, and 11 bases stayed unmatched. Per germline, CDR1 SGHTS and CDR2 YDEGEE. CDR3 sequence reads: CASSNPGLAGVGEFF. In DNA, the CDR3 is TGTGCCAGCAGCAATCCGGGACTAGCGGGAGTAGGGGAGTTCTTC.

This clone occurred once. In DNA form, the CDR3 reads TGTGCCACCCAACCTAGAACCGGGGAGCTGTTTTTT. Translating gives CATQPRTGELFF. J is TRBJ2-2 and V is TRBV19; D unclear. CDR3 length: 12 amino acids. V dropped 10 bases and J dropped 5 bases, with 11 bases sitting between them. Germline lookup yields CDR1 LNHDA and CDR2 SQIVND (reference sequence).

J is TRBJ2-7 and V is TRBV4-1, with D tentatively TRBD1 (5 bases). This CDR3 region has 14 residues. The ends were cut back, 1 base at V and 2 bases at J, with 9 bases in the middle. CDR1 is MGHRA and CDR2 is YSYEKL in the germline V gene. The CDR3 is CASSQGKGPYEQYF. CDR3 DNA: TGCGCCAGCAGCCAAGGAAAGGGGCCCTACGAGCAGTACTTC.

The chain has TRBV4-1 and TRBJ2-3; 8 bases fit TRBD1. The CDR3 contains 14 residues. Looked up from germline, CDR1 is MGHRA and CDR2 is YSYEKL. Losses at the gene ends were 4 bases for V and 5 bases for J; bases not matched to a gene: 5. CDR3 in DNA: TGCGCCAGCAGCCTCGAGACAGGGGTAGATACGCAGTATTTT. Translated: CASSLETGVDTQYF.

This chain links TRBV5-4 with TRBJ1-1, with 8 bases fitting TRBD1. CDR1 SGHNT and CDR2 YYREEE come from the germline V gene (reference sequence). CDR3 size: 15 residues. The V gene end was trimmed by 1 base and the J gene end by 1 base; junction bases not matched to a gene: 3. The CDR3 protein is CASSLWDRQNTEAFF. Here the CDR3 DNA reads TGTGCCAGCAGCTTGTGGGACAGGCAGAACACTGAAGCTTTCTTT.